This T cell receptor beta chain was profiled in a study of technical replicates of blood from a handful of donors. As for this clone: The same CDR3 can be traced to other DNA sequences in this sample.

The trim removed 3 bases at V and 0 bases at J, leaving 0 bases unmatched. Germline values: CDR1 SGHNT, CDR2 YYREEE (reference sequence). The CDR3 has 15 amino acids. Clones were read by immunoSEQ multiplex PCR, and TCRdb kept only the in-frame ones, dropping some. The repertoire holds more than 90,000 clones, with around 95% as singletons. The sample consisted of T cells isolated from PBMCs. The chain carries TRBV5-4 and TRBJ2-1; 10 bases are shared with TRBD2. This TCR was sampled from a human donor in good health. This chain's CDR3 is CASSSSGSSYNEQFF. The CDR3 bases are TGTGCCAGCAGCTCTAGCGGGAGCTCCTACAATGAGCAGTTCTTC.